Listed below are T cell receptor beta chains from one sample, sequenced in a study of post-analysis software for immune sequencing data. TCRdb reprocessed the PCR reads with MiXCR, giving one entry per CDR3 protein. The table lists 750,000 to 950,000 distinct CDR3 sequences, about 45% of them singletons. Sequencing used blood. The receptors shown here come from a girl aged 10 to 17 with multiple sclerosis. The CDR3 runs from the conserved cysteine through the conserved F or W. D genes are given only for firm matches. The listing skips clone size in some rows; elsewhere it reads once, few, many or a size class.

D	V	size	J	CDR3	DNA
-	TRBV29-1	-	TRBJ2-7	CSVGGGREYEQYF	TGCAGCGTGGGGGGCGGGAGAGAGTACGAGCAGTACTTC
-	TRBV20-1	-	TRBJ2-7	CSARGGPTGESDEQYF	TGCAGTGCTAGGGGGGGCCCCACGGGAGAGTCAGACGAGCAGTACTTC
-	TRBV27	-	TRBJ1-6	CASSLQGLYNSPLHF	TGTGCCAGCAGTTTACAGGGGCTCTATAATTCACCCCTCCACTTT
TRBD2	TRBV20-1	many	TRBJ2-5	CSAKIAGETQYF	TGCAGTGCTAAGATAGCGGGGGAGACCCAGTACTTC
TRBD1	TRBV28	-	TRBJ1-2	CASSSTGGNGYTF	TGTGCCAGCAGTTCGACAGGGGGAAATGGCTACACCTTC
-	TRBV7-2	once	TRBJ1-5	CASSSNIGPQHF	TGTGCCAGCAGCTCAAATATTGGACCCCAGCATTTT
-	TRBV13	-	TRBJ1-2	CASRRFGEYGYTF	TGTGCCAGCCGTAGGTTCGGGGAATATGGCTACACCTTC
-	TRBV7-2	-	TRBJ2-7	CASSLNLGGSYEQYF	TGTGCCAGCAGCTTAAATTTAGGGGGGTCCTACGAGCAGTACTTC
-	TRBV7-2	-	TRBJ2-3	CASSLVGGGLGGDTQYF	TGTGCCAGCAGCTTAGTAGGGGGTGGGCTCGGCGGGGATACGCAGTATTTT
-	TRBV11-2	-	TRBJ2-7	CASSLAPRGEQYF	TGTGCCAGCAGCTTAGCCCCCAGGGGTGAGCAGTACTTC
TRBD1	TRBV29-1	few	TRBJ2-1	CSVEQDRYNEQFF	TGCAGCGTTGAACAGGACAGGTACAATGAGCAGTTCTTC
TRBD2	TRBV6-2/TRBV6-3	-	TRBJ2-1	CASSATSGTLEQFF	TGTGCCAGCAGTGCGACTAGCGGCACACTTGAGCAGTTCTTC
TRBD1	TRBV12-3/TRBV12-4	-	TRBJ1-5	CASSLTTGGNQPQHF	TGTGCCAGCAGCCTAACGACAGGGGGCAATCAGCCCCAGCATTTT
-	TRBV5-1	few	TRBJ2-1	CASSFGHRDYNEQFF	TGCGCCAGCAGCTTTGGTCACCGGGACTACAATGAGCAGTTCTTC
-	TRBV24-1	-	TRBJ2-3	CATSDRTGPDTQYF	TGTGCCACCAGTGACCGTACAGGGCCAGATACGCAGTATTTT
-	TRBV28	-	TRBJ2-7	CASSPGDSAGGAGYYEQYF	TGTGCCAGCAGTCCGGGGGACAGTGCTGGTGGAGCGGGATACTACGAGCAGTACTTC
-	TRBV5-6	few	TRBJ2-5	CASSPGVEKTQYF	TGTGCCAGCAGCCCCGGGGTGGAAAAGACCCAGTACTTC
-	TRBV6-1	few	TRBJ2-7	CASSEAGGGAGYEQYF	TGTGCCAGCAGTGAAGCTGGTGGGGGGGCTGGCTACGAGCAGTACTTC
-	TRBV10-3	-	TRBJ2-7	CAIKRGRGSYEQYF	TGTGCCATCAAACGGGGCCGGGGCTCCTACGAGCAGTACTTC
-	TRBV7-3	-	TRBJ2-5	CASSLTSRRGSEAQYF	TGTGCCAGCAGCTTAACCTCCCGGAGAGGGAGTGAGGCCCAGTACTTC
TRBD1	TRBV7-9	few	TRBJ2-3	CASSPGRTGADTQYF	TGTGCCAGCAGCCCCGGGCGGACAGGAGCAGATACGCAGTATTTT
-	TRBV12-5	-	TRBJ2-2	CASGPRLTGELFF	TGTGCTAGTGGCCCGAGATTGACCGGGGAGCTGTTTTTT
-	TRBV12-3/TRBV12-4	few	TRBJ2-7	CASSFSGESREQYF	TGTGCCAGCAGTTTTTCCGGGGAATCGCGGGAGCAGTACTTC
TRBD1	TRBV5-5	-	TRBJ2-7	CASSHRDSRNEQYF	TGTGCCAGCAGCCACCGGGACAGCCGAAACGAGCAGTACTTC
-	TRBV20-1	many	TRBJ1-1	CSARDTEAFF	TGCAGTGCCAGGGACACTGAAGCTTTCTTT
TRBD2	TRBV6-5	few	TRBJ2-7	CASSYRGLAVYEQYF	TGTGCCAGCAGTTACAGGGGACTAGCGGTTTACGAGCAGTACTTC
-	TRBV21-1	-	TRBJ2-7	CASSKEVGVYEQYF	TGTGCCAGCAGCAAAGAGGTCGGGGTCTACGAGCAGTACTTC
-	TRBV3-1	many	TRBJ2-3	CASLHGTPGDTQYF	TGTGCCAGCCTTCACGGGACTCCTGGAGATACGCAGTATTTT
-	TRBV20-1	many	TRBJ2-7	CSASGGGYEQYF	TGCAGTGCTAGCGGTGGGGGCTACGAGCAGTACTTC
-	TRBV9	-	TRBJ2-7	CASSVGHLSYEQYF	TGTGCCAGCAGCGTAGGACATCTCTCCTACGAGCAGTACTTC
TRBD1	TRBV4-3	-	TRBJ1-5	CASSLRTGKNQPQHF	TGCGCCAGCAGCCTACGGACAGGTAAAAATCAGCCCCAGCATTTT
-	TRBV25-1	-	TRBJ2-7	CASSESVGSIREQYF	TGTGCCAGCAGTGAATCGGTAGGCTCCATTCGCGAGCAGTACTTC
TRBD2	TRBV11-2	-	TRBJ2-5	CASSLRGLAGGPWNEQYF	TGTGCCAGCAGCTTAAGGGGACTAGCGGGAGGGCCGTGGAATGAGCAGTACTTC
TRBD2	TRBV6-6	-	TRBJ2-3	CASNGASGRNTDTQYF	TGTGCCAGCAATGGGGCTAGCGGGAGGAACACAGATACGCAGTATTTT
-	TRBV7-2	-	TRBJ2-3	CASSWGWGRTDTQYF	TGTGCCAGCAGCTGGGGTTGGGGGCGTACAGATACGCAGTATTTT
TRBD2	TRBV20-1	-	TRBJ2-1	CSALGEGIYNEQFF	TGCAGTGCTCTTGGGGAGGGCATTTACAATGAGCAGTTCTTC
-	TRBV5-8	-	TRBJ2-1	CASSLGTDQETQFF	TGTGCCAGCAGCTTGGGGACAGACCAAGAGACCCAGTTCTTC
-	TRBV12-3/TRBV12-4	-	TRBJ2-1	CAAERREAYNEQFF	TGTGCCGCGGAAAGGAGGGAGGCCTACAATGAGCAGTTCTTC
TRBD2	TRBV5-1	-	TRBJ2-3	CASSPGLAGGLTDTQYF	TGCGCCAGCAGCCCCGGACTAGCGGGAGGGTTGACAGATACGCAGTATTTT
-	TRBV4-3	few	TRBJ2-6	CAGSQAWDSGANVLTF	TGCGCCGGCAGCCAAGCGTGGGACTCTGGGGCCAACGTCCTGACTTTC
-	TRBV20-1	-	TRBJ2-7	CSARVASDKFYEQYF	TGCAGTGCTAGGGTGGCTAGCGATAAGTTCTACGAGCAGTACTTC
TRBD2	TRBV20-1	-	TRBJ2-5	CSAREGLAGVRETQYF	TGCAGTGCTAGGGAGGGACTAGCGGGAGTAAGAGAGACCCAGTACTTC
TRBD1	TRBV6-5	-	TRBJ2-1	CATYRGGEQFF	TGTGCCACCTACAGGGGCGGCGAGCAGTTCTTC
-	TRBV7-2	-	TRBJ2-1	CASTLLRTGYNEQFF	TGTGCCAGCACCCTTCTTAGAACCGGTTACAATGAGCAGTTCTTC
TRBD2	TRBV9	few	TRBJ2-2	CASSPGGMAGELFF	TGTGCCAGCAGCCCCGGGGGGATGGCCGGGGAGCTGTTTTTT
TRBD1	TRBV12-3/TRBV12-4	-	TRBJ2-5	CASSPGQPRLETQYF	TGTGCCAGCAGCCCGGGACAGCCTAGGTTGGAGACCCAGTACTTC
TRBD2	TRBV27	-	TRBJ2-1	CASSYTGGPNEQFF	TGTGCCAGCAGTTATACGGGAGGGCCCAATGAGCAGTTCTTC
-	TRBV7-8	-	TRBJ1-5	CASSPKETQHF	TGTGCCAGCAGCCCGAAAGAGACCCAGCATTTT